The TCR beta chain described here comes from a study of blood T cells in healthy people across ages. The table lists this clonotype with a count of one. A read error may produce the germline difference seen at one junction end. Sample-barcoded 5' priming and a J-beta primer mix drove a second PCR of about 6 to 12 cycles. TCRdb re-derived calls from the 5' RACE reads in MiXCR, one entry per CDR3 protein. The data show nearly 1 million distinct CDR3 sequences, just over 50% seen once. Sequencing input: blood. This sequence was found in a woman in her fifties or sixties in good health.

The CDR3 DNA follows: TGTGCCAGCAGGCAAGCGCTCGGACCGATAAATTCACCCCTCCACTTT. Amino acids: CASRQALGPINSPLHF. This sequence joins TRBV3-1 and TRBJ1-6; D unclear. Germline V lookup: CDR1 LGHDT, CDR2 YNNKEL (reference sequence). CDR3 length: 16 residues.